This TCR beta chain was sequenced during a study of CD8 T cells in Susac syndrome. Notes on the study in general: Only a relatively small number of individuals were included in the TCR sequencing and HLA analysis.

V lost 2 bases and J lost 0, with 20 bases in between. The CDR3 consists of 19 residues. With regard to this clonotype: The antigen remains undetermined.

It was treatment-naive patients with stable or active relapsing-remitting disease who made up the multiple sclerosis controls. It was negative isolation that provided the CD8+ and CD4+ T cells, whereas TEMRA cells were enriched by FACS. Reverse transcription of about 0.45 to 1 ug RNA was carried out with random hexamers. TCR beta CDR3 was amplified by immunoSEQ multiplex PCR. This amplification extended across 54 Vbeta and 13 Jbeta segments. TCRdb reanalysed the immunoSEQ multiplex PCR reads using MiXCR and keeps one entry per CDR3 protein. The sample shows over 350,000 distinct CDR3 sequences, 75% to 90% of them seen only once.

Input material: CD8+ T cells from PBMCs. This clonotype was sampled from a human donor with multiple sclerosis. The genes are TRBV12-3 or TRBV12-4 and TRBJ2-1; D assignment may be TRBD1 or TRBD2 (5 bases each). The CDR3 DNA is TGTGCCAGCAGTTTAAGGCTCGGGGACGGGGAGAGCTCCTACAATGAGCAGTTCTTC. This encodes CASSLRLGDGESSYNEQFF.